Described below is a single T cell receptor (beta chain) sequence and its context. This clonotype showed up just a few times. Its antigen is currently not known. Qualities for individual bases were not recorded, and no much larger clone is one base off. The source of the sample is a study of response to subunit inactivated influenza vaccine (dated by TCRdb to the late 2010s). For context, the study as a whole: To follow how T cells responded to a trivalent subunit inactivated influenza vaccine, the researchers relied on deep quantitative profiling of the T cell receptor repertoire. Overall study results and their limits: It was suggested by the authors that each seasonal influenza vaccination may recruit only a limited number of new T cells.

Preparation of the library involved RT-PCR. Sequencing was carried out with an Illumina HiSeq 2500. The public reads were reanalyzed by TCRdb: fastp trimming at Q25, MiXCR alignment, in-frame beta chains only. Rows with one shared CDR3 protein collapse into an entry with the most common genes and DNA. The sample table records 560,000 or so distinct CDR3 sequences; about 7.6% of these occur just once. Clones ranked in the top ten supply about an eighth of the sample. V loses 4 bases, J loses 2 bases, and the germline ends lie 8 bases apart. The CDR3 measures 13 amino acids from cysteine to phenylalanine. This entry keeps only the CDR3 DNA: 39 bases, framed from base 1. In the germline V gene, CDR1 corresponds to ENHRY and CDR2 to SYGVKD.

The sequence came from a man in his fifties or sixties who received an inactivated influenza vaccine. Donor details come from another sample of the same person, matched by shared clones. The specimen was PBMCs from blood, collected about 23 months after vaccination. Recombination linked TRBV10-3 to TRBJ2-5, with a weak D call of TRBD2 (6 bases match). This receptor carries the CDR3 CAISASGQETQYF. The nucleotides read TGTGCCATCAGTGCGAGCGGGCAAGAGACCCAGTACTTC.